These T cell receptor beta chains were read from a single sample in a study of beta chain features in type 1 diabetes. Sequencing was performed with immunoSEQ multiplex PCR; in TCRdb, only in-frame clones are kept and a portion is missing. The sample records hundreds of thousands of clones, about an eighth being singletons. Sequencing was done on a sample of naive CD4+ T cells from blood. The receptors stem from a woman between 18 and 30 years old in good health. Each CDR3 is given with its conserved first and last residue. The D gene is left open where the match is weak. Part of the rows lack a size; the others show once, few, many or a class for expanded clones.

size: .
D: .
V: TRBV7-8
J: TRBJ2-3
length: 12
DNA: TGTGCCAGCAGCAAGTGGGGGGATACGCAGTATTTT
CDR3: CASSKWGDTQYF

size: .
D: .
V: TRBV7-8
J: TRBJ2-5
length: 14
DNA: TGTGCCAGCAGCTTAGGGCAGAGGCAAGAGACCCAGTACTTC
CDR3: CASSLGQRQETQYF

size: .
D: .
V: TRBV7-9
J: TRBJ1-2
length: 12
DNA: TGTGCCAGCAGCCCATCGACCTATGGCTACACCTTC
CDR3: CASSPSTYGYTF

size: .
D: .
V: TRBV2
J: TRBJ1-2
length: 12
DNA: TGTGCCAGCAGGGACGTCGGATATGGCTACACCTTC
CDR3: CASRDVGYGYTF

size: few
D: .
V: TRBV11-3
J: TRBJ2-1
length: 14
DNA: TGTGCCAGCAGCTTAGGGGCCTCCTACAATGAGCAGTTCTTC
CDR3: CASSLGASYNEQFF

size: few
D: .
V: TRBV28
J: TRBJ1-6
length: 15
DNA: TGTGCCAGCAGTCCCGGGACGCCCTCTGGATCACCCCTCCACTTT
CDR3: CASSPGTPSGSPLHF

size: .
D: .
V: TRBV19
J: TRBJ2-7
length: 15
DNA: TGTGCCAGTAGCCGTACTTCGCAGGCCTCCTACGAGCAGTACTTC
CDR3: CASSRTSQASYEQYF

size: few
D: TRBD1
V: TRBV7-9
J: TRBJ1-2
length: 15
DNA: TGTGCCAGCAGCTTAGATCCAGGGGGCCACTATGGCTACACCTTC
CDR3: CASSLDPGGHYGYTF

size: once
D: TRBD2
V: TRBV7-2
J: TRBJ2-7
length: 17
DNA: TGTGCCAGCAGCCTTTACTTACTAGCGGGAGGCACATACGAGCAGTACTTC
CDR3: CASSLYLLAGGTYEQYF

size: few
D: TRBD1
V: TRBV5-6
J: TRBJ2-3
length: 16
DNA: TGTGCCAGCAGCTTTAAAGTAACAGGGGGCTCAGATACGCAGTATTTT
CDR3: CASSFKVTGGSDTQYF

size: many
D: .
V: TRBV30
J: TRBJ2-7
length: 12
DNA: TGTGCCTGGACGTCAAACTTCTACGAGCAGTACTTC
CDR3: CAWTSNFYEQYF

size: few
D: .
V: TRBV7-9
J: TRBJ2-7
length: 14
DNA: TGTGCCAGCAGCTTAGAAGACCCTCTTTACGAGCAGTACTTC
CDR3: CASSLEDPLYEQYF

size: .
D: TRBD1
V: TRBV29-1
J: TRBJ2-1
length: 13
DNA: TGCAGCGCCAAGGGACAGGGTGAGAATGAGCAGTTCTTC
CDR3: CSAKGQGENEQFF

size: .
D: TRBD2
V: TRBV7-3
J: TRBJ2-1
length: 14
DNA: TGTGCCAGCAGCTTCACTAGCGGGGGTAATGAGCAGTTCTTC
CDR3: CASSFTSGGNEQFF

size: few
D: .
V: TRBV6-5
J: TRBJ2-7
length: 15
DNA: TGTGCCAGCAAACGAAGACGTGACAGCTCCTACGAGCAGTACTTC
CDR3: CASKRRRDSSYEQYF

size: .
D: .
V: TRBV11-3
J: TRBJ2-1
length: 11
DNA: TGTGCCAGCAGCAATTACAATGAGCAGTTCTTC
CDR3: CASSNYNEQFF

size: .
D: TRBD1
V: TRBV10-3
J: TRBJ1-6
length: 16
DNA: TGTGCCATCAGTGAGTCGACAGGGAGGTATAATTCACCCCTCCACTTT
CDR3: CAISESTGRYNSPLHF

size: few
D: TRBD1
V: TRBV2
J: TRBJ2-3
length: 14
DNA: TGTGCCAGCACGACTGACAGGGCCACAGATACGCAGTATTTT
CDR3: CASTTDRATDTQYF

size: .
D: TRBD1
V: TRBV29-1
J: TRBJ1-1
length: 13
DNA: TGCAGCGTTGGCGGACAGGGTTACACTGAAGCTTTCTTT
CDR3: CSVGGQGYTEAFF